This T cell receptor beta chain was retrieved from a study of blood T cell repertoires in COVID-19. Study as a whole: PBMCs, B-cell-depleted T cells, or T cells were the source of the cDNA or gDNA that made up the material.

The CDR3 contains 15 residues. V was clipped by 5 bases and J by 4 bases, with 15 bases between them. Germline V gene sequence: CDR1 SGHTA, CDR2 FQGNSA. As originally analysed: From reference gene primer amplification, estimates of nucleated cell counts were derived. Measured with immunoSEQ multiplex PCR; TCRdb has only the in-frame clones, and not every one. That table is the source of V, J and clone size, and D and trimming were worked out from the DNA. The sample contains 30,000 to 35,000 clones, roughly 86% of which appear only once. J is TRBJ1-3 and V is TRBV7-2; D unresolved. The sample comprised peripheral blood. This TCR was sampled from a man in his 60s with COVID-19, enrolled during active disease. The CDR3 spells CASSPGPGGGNTIYF. CDR3 nucleotides: TGTGCCAGCAGCCCTGGACCCGGAGGCGGAAACACCATATATTTT.